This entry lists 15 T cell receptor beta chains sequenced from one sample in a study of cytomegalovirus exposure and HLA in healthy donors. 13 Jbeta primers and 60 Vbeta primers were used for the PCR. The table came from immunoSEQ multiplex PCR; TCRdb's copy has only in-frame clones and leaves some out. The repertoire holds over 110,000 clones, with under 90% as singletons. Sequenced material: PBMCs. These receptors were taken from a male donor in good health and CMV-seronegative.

CDR3 residues: CASSLSSGRTETQYF. DNA for the CDR3: TGTGCCAGCAGCTTGTCTAGCGGGAGGACAGAGACCCAGTACTTC. The chain employs TRBV5-4 and TRBJ2-5, with 11 nucleotides matching TRBD2. The CDR3 has 15 amino acids. Trimming took 1 base from V and 4 from J; bases not matched to a gene: 3. Germline loops: CDR1 SGHNT, CDR2 YYREEE (reference sequence).

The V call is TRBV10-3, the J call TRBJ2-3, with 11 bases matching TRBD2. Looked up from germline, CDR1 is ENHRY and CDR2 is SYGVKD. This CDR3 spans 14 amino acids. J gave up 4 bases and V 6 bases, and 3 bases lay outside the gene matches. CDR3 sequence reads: CAIRPTSGADTQYF. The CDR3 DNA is TGTGCCATCAGGCCGACTAGCGGGGCAGATACGCAGTATTTT.

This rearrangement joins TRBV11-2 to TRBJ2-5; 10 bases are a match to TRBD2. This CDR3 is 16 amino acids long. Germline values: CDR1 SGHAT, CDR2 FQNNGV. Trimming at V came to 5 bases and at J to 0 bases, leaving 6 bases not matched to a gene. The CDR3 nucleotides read TGTGCCAGCAGCAGGACTAGCGGACATTACCAAGAGACCCAGTACTTC. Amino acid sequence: CASSRTSGHYQETQYF.

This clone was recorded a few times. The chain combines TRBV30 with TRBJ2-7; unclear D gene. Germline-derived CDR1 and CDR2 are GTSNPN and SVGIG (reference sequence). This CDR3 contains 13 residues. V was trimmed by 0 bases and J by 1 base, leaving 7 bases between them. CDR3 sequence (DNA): TGTGCCTGGAGTGTAGCCGGGTCCTACGAGCAGTACTTC. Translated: CAWSVAGSYEQYF.

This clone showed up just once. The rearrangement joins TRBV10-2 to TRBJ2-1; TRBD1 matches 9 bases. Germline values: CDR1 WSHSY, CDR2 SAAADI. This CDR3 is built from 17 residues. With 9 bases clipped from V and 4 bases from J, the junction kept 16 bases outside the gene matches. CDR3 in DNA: TGCGCCAGTGGACAGGGGACAACCCCCGACCGATACAATGAGCAGTTCTTC. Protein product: CASGQGTTPDRYNEQFF.

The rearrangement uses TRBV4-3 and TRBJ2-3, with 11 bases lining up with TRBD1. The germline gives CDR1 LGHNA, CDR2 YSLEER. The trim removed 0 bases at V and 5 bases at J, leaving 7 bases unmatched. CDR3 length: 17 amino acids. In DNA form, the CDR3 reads TGCGCCAGCAGCCAAGACCCGGGACAGGGGGAAATAGATACGCAGTATTTT. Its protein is CASSQDPGQGEIDTQYF.

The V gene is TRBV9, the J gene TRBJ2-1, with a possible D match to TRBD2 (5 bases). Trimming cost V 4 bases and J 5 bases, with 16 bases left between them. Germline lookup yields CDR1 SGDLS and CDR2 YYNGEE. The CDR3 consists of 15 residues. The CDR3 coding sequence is TGTGCCAGCAGCCCAGAGGGCCCGGTAGACAATGAGCAGTTCTTC. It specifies CASSPEGPVDNEQFF.

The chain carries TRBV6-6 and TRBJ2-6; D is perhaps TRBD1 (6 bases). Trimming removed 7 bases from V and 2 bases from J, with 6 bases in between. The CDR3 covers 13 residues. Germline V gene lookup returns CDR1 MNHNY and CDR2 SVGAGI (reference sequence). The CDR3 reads CASTGAGANVLTF. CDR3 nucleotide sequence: TGTGCCAGCACAGGGGCTGGGGCCAACGTCCTGACTTTC.

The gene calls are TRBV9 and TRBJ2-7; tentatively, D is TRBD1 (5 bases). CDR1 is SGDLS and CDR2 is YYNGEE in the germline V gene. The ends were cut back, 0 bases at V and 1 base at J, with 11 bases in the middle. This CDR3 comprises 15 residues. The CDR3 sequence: CASSVGATASYEQYF. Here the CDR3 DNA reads TGTGCCAGCAGCGTAGGTGCGACAGCATCCTACGAGCAGTACTTC. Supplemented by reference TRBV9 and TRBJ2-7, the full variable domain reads DSGVTQTPKHLITATGQRVTLRCSPRSGDLSVYWYQQSLDQGLQFLIQYYNGEERAKGNILERFSAQQFPDLHSELNLSSLELGDSALYFCASSVGATASYEQYFGPGTRLTVT.

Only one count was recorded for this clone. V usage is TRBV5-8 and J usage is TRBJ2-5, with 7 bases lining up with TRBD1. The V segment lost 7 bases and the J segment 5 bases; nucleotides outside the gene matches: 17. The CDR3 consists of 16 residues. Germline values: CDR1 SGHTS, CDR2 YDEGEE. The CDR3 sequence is CASGSNWDSLGETQYF. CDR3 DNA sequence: TGTGCCAGCGGATCGAATTGGGACAGCCTTGGGGAGACCCAGTACTTC.

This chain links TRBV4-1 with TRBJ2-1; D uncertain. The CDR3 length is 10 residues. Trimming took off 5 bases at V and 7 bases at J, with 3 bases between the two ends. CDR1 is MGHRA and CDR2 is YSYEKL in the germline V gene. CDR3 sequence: CASSSNEQFF. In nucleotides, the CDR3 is TGCGCCAGCAGCTCTAATGAGCAGTTCTTC.

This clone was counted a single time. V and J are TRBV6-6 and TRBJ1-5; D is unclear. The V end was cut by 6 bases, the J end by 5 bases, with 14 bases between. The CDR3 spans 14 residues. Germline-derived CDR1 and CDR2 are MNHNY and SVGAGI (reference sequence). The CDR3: CASRPLRQDQPQHF. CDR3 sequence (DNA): TGTGCCAGCAGACCCCTGCGACAAGATCAGCCCCAGCATTTT.

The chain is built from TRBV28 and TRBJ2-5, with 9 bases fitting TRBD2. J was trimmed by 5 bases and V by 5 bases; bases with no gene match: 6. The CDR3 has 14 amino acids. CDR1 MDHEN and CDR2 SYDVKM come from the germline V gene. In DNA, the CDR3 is TGTGCCAGCAGTCCTGGGACTAGCTATGAGACCCAGTACTTC. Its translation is CASSPGTSYETQYF.

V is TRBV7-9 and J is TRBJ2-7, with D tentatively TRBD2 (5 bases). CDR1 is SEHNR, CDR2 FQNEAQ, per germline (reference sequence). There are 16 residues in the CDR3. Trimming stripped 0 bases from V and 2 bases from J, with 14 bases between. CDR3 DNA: TGTGCCAGCAGCTTAGCGGCCTCAGGAGGCGCCTACGAGCAGTACTTC. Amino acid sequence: CASSLAASGGAYEQYF.

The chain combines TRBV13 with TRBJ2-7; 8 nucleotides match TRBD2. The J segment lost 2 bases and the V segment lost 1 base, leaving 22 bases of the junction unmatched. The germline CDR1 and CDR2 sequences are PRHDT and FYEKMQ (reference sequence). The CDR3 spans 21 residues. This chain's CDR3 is CASSLVTPDPTSGGSPYEQYF. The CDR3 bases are TGTGCCAGCAGCTTAGTCACACCTGACCCCACTAGCGGAGGAAGCCCCTACGAGCAGTACTTC.